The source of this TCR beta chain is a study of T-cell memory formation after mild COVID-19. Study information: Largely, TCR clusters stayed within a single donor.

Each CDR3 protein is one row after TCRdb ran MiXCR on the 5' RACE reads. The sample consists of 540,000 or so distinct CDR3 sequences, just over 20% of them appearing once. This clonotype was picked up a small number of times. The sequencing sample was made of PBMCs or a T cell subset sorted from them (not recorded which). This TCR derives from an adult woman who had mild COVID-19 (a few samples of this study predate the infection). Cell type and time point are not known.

This CDR3 reads CASSAEEQGMAGELFF. The CDR3 bases are TGTGCCAGCAGTGCAGAAGAACAGGGAATGGCCGGGGAGCTGTTTTTT. The rearrangement uses TRBV25-1 and TRBJ2-2; possible D gene TRBD1, 6 bases. The length of the CDR3 is 16 residues. Germline loops: CDR1 MGHDK, CDR2 SYGVNS. With 4 bases removed from V and 6 bases from J, the gap between germline ends came to 18 bases.